The 29 T cell receptor beta chains below come from one sample, sequenced in a study of T cell responses to AZD1222 COVID-19 vaccine. TCRdb's table, derived via immunoSEQ multiplex PCR, lists solely in-frame clones and lacks some. Of roughly 120,000 clones in the sample, approximately 90% were seen once. Sequences were derived from peripheral blood, sampled 28 days after the second AZD1222 dose. All receptors derive from an adult who received the AZD1222 COVID-19 vaccine.

This clone showed up just once. V and J are TRBV6-5 and TRBJ1-1; 7 bases agree with TRBD1. The CDR3 runs 15 residues. Trimming cost V 8 bases and J 1 base; bases outside gene matches: 10. Germline lookup yields CDR1 MNHEY and CDR2 SVGAGI. The CDR3 region has the DNA TGTGCCAGCCCACGAGCAGGGGGGACGAACACTGAAGCTTTCTTT. Protein sequence: CASPRAGGTNTEAFF.

This clone showed up just once. The chain carries TRBV30 and TRBJ1-1; possible D gene TRBD1, 6 bases. Germline V lookup: CDR1 GTSNPN, CDR2 SVGIG (reference sequence). Trimming stripped 4 bases from V and 4 bases from J, with 10 bases between. This CDR3 has 12 residues. CDR3 residues: CAWKVGGTEAFF. The CDR3, as DNA: TGTGCCTGGAAGGTAGGGGGCACTGAAGCTTTCTTT.

The table lists this clone with a few counts. The V and J genes are TRBV27 and TRBJ2-7; D is perhaps TRBD2 (5 bases). The CDR3 loop spans 15 amino acids. The germline gives CDR1 MNHEY, CDR2 SMNVEV (reference sequence). Trimming cost V 5 bases and J 6 bases, with 20 bases left between them. The CDR3 sequence is CASSDGLRMASEQYF. The CDR3 coding sequence is TGTGCCAGCAGTGACGGACTTCGTATGGCGTCCGAGCAGTACTTC.

The chain has TRBV5-1 and TRBJ2-6; 7 bases align to TRBD2. This CDR3 is built from 19 residues. Germline V gene data show CDR1 as SGHRS and CDR2 as YFSETQ. Trimming took 3 bases from V and 0 from J; bases not matched to a gene: 12. CDR3 bases: TGCGCCAGCAGCTCGATCGGACTAGGGCCAAGCTCTGGGGCCAACGTCCTGACTTTC. Its translation is CASSSIGLGPSSGANVLTF.

This chain joins TRBV27 and TRBJ2-6; 9 nucleotides agree with TRBD1. V was clipped by 6 bases and J by 4 bases; unmatched bases: 7. Germline CDR1 and CDR2: MNHEY and SMNVEV (reference sequence). The CDR3 is made up of 16 amino acids. The CDR3 DNA follows: TGTGCCAGCAGCCTTACAGGGGGCACAGGGGCCAACGTCCTGACTTTC. The encoded protein is CASSLTGGTGANVLTF.

This rearrangement joins TRBV3-1 (or the pseudogene TRBV3-2) to TRBJ1-5; 8 nucleotides agree with TRBD1. The trim removed 5 bases at V and 7 bases at J, leaving 7 bases unmatched. Germline CDR1 and CDR2: LGHDT and YNNKEL (reference sequence). The CDR3 runs 14 residues. The CDR3 reads CASSGTGARQPQHF. The CDR3 DNA reads TGTGCCAGCAGCGGGACAGGCGCCCGGCAGCCCCAGCATTTT.

The gene calls are TRBV7-2 and TRBJ2-1; 11 positions match TRBD2. Trimming took 1 base from V and 5 from J; bases not matched to a gene: 4. CDR1 and CDR2 from the germline V gene are SGHTA and FQGNSA. The CDR3 has 16 residues. CDR3: CASSLEPGLADNEQFF. In nucleotides, the CDR3 is TGTGCCAGCAGCTTAGAACCGGGACTAGCGGACAATGAGCAGTTCTTC.

In DNA, the CDR3 is TGTGCCACCAGTGACAACCATCCTGACAGAAGACGGGCCGGGGAGCTGTTTTTT. Amino acid sequence: CATSDNHPDRRRAGELFF. The chain uses TRBV24-1 and TRBJ2-2, with a weak D call TRBD1 (5 bases). Per germline, CDR1 KGHDR and CDR2 SFDVKD. V lost 4 bases and J 6 bases, leaving 23 bases between the germline ends. CDR3 length: 18 amino acids.

The genes are TRBV23-1 and TRBJ2-5; 7 positions agree with TRBD2. TRBV23-1 is an ORF for which the function is uncertain. Trimming cost V 0 bases and J 1 base; bases outside gene matches: 14. This CDR3 comprises 19 residues. The CDR3 DNA reads TGCGCCAGCAGTCAATCCAAAGGGACTAAGCGGGGCGGCCAAGAGACCCAGTACTTC. Residues: CASSQSKGTKRGGQETQYF.

This chain links TRBV5-6 with TRBJ2-2; D is perhaps TRBD1 (5 bases). Germline CDR1 is SGHDT and CDR2 is YYEEEE. This CDR3 has 16 residues. V was trimmed by 4 bases and J by 3 bases, leaving 16 bases between them. CDR3 DNA sequence: TGTGCCAGCAGCCCAACAGGTACTCTCCACACCGGGGAGCTGTTTTTT. It translates to CASSPTGTLHTGELFF.

V gene TRBV27 combines with J gene TRBJ1-4; D is unresolved. The CDR3 extends over 15 amino acids. The V gene's germline CDR1 is MNHEY and CDR2 SMNVEV (reference sequence). Trimming took off 2 bases at V and 3 bases at J, with 10 bases between the two ends. CDR3 loop: CASSLEGGPNEKLFF. The DNA for the CDR3 is TGTGCCAGCAGTTTAGAGGGCGGACCTAATGAAAAACTGTTTTTT.

The chain uses TRBV15 and TRBJ2-7; D remains unclear. Germline V gives CDR1 LNHNV, CDR2 YYDKDF (reference sequence). The CDR3 spans 13 residues. V gave up 0 bases and J gave up 2 bases, with 5 bases separating them. In DNA, the CDR3 is TGTGCCACCAGCAGAGATTACCCCTACGAGCAGTACTTC. This gives the protein CATSRDYPYEQYF. The full variable domain, rest sourced from reference TRBV15 and TRBJ2-7, is DAMVIQNPRYQVTQFGKPVTLSCSQTLNHNVMYWYQQKSSQAPKLLFHYYDKDFNNEADTPDNFQSRRPNTSFCFLDIRSPGLGDTAMYLCATSRDYPYEQYFGPGTRLTVT.

The rearrangement uses TRBV19 and TRBJ2-2, with D perhaps TRBD1 (6 bases). The V gene's germline CDR1 is LNHDA and CDR2 SQIVND (reference sequence). CDR3 length: 14 residues. V lost 7 bases and J 1 base, leaving 10 bases between the germline ends. The CDR3 coding sequence is TGTGCCAGTAAATCCAGGGGGAACACCGGGGAGCTGTTTTTT. The encoded protein is CASKSRGNTGELFF.

DNA for the CDR3: TGTGCCAGCTCCTTGGTCGGCGGGAACACCATATATTTT. This translates into CASSLVGGNTIYF. The rearrangement joins TRBV7-3 to TRBJ1-3; D gene unclear. The germline CDR1 and CDR2 sequences are SGHTA and FQGTGA. The CDR3 is made up of 13 amino acids. Trimming shortened V by 8 bases and J by 7 bases, and 15 bases separated the two germline ends.

The rearrangement links TRBV11-1 to TRBJ2-5; TRBD2 is a possible D gene (6 bases). Germline assignment: CDR1 SGHAT and CDR2 FQDESV (reference sequence). The CDR3 length is 16 residues. Trimming left V 5 bases short and J 4 bases short, with 20 bases between. CDR3 amino acids: CASSPAAGKAGETQYF. The DNA for the CDR3 is TGTGCCAGCAGCCCGGCGGCAGGTAAAGCGGGAGAGACCCAGTACTTC.

This rearrangement joins TRBV7-3 to TRBJ2-7; a weak D match, TRBD1 (6 bases). This CDR3 region has 13 residues. The germline V gene has CDR1 SGHTA and CDR2 FQGTGA. V lost 5 bases to trimming and J lost 3 bases, with 11 bases between them. CDR3 in amino acids: CASSRDNLYEQYF. The CDR3 bases are TGTGCCAGCAGCCGGGACAACCTCTACGAGCAGTACTTC.

The chain employs TRBV11-3 and TRBJ2-3; unclear D gene. Germline CDR1 reads SGHNT; CDR2 reads YENEEA. V dropped 5 bases and J dropped 5 bases, with 11 bases sitting between them. This CDR3 contains 13 residues. In DNA, the CDR3 is TGTGCCAGCAGCCCCCCCTGGAAAGATACGCAGTATTTT. This gives the protein CASSPPWKDTQYF.

V gene TRBV14 combines with J gene TRBJ1-6; D perhaps matches TRBD1 (6 bases). The CDR3 loop spans 15 amino acids. Trimming shortened V by 1 base and J by 8 bases, and 12 bases separated the two germline ends. Germline V gene sequence: CDR1 SGHDN, CDR2 FVKESK. CDR3 DNA sequence: TGTGCCAGCAGCCAAGCCCCAGGGGTGCATTCACCCCTCCACTTT. It yields the protein CASSQAPGVHSPLHF.

This rearrangement joins TRBV24-1 to TRBJ1-5; D gene unclear. The CDR3 length is 12 residues. The germline V gene encodes CDR1 KGHDR and CDR2 SFDVKD. V was shortened by 4 bases and J by 8 bases, with 8 bases between the two germline ends. The DNA for the CDR3 is TGTGCCACCAGTGACGCTGGGGAGCCCCAGCATTTT. Its protein is CATSDAGEPQHF.

This clone was found a few times. J is TRBJ2-3 and V is TRBV7-8, with D possibly being TRBD1 or TRBD2 (5 bases each). Germline V gene lookup returns CDR1 SGHVS and CDR2 FQNEAQ. The CDR3 is 16 residues long. V lost 3 bases to trimming and J lost 5 bases, with 18 bases between them. The CDR3 DNA reads TGTGCCAGCAGCTTTGCCGGGACCATCCGTGGAGATACGCAGTATTTT. As protein: CASSFAGTIRGDTQYF.

The V gene is TRBV12-5, the J gene TRBJ2-7; D remains unclear. The CDR3 runs 12 residues. Trimming removed 1 base from V and 9 bases from J, with 10 bases in between. Germline lookup yields CDR1 LGHNT and CDR2 FRNRAP. The CDR3 sequence: CASGLAALWQYF. CDR3 DNA sequence: TGTGCTAGTGGTTTGGCCGCCCTATGGCAGTACTTC.

The chain employs TRBV12-3 or TRBV12-4 and TRBJ1-4; no reliable D call. Trimming removed 5 bases at V and 13 bases at J, with 11 bases between. This CDR3 is built from 11 residues. The CDR3 sequence: CASSRLGRLFF. In DNA form, the CDR3 reads TGTGCCAGCAGTCGCTTGGGAAGACTGTTTTTT.

The chain combines TRBV9 with TRBJ1-2; TRBD1 matches at 9 bases. The germline V gene encodes CDR1 SGDLS and CDR2 YYNGEE. V lost 4 bases and J lost 6; bases outside the gene matches: 7. The CDR3 runs to 14 residues. The CDR3: CASSTRTGVDGYTF. DNA for the CDR3: TGTGCCAGCAGCACCCGGACAGGGGTTGATGGCTACACCTTC.

The rearrangement joins TRBV25-1 to TRBJ2-3; possibly TRBD2 for D (5 bases). The length of the CDR3 is 15 residues. Germline V CDR1 and CDR2: MGHDK, SYGVNS. With 3 bases removed from V and 4 bases from J, the gap between germline ends came to 14 bases. The CDR3 DNA is TGTGCCAGCAGTGACCCTAGCAGGACCCCAGATACGCAGTATTTT. Translation: CASSDPSRTPDTQYF.

The V and J genes are TRBV5-6 and TRBJ1-5; D call uncertain. V lost 0 bases to trimming and J lost 4 bases, with 5 bases between them. Germline CDR1 SGHDT, CDR2 YYEEEE. The CDR3 spans 13 residues. The DNA of the CDR3 is TGTGCCAGCAGCTTGGGGTCGAATCAGCCCCAGCATTTT. Translated: CASSLGSNQPQHF. The variable domain in full, completed from reference TRBV5-6 and TRBJ1-5, reads DAGVTQSPTHLIKTRGQQVTLRCSPKSGHDTVSWYQQALGQGPQFIFQYYEEEERQRGNFPDRFSGHQFPNYSSELNVNALLLGDSALYLCASSLGSNQPQHFGDGTRLSIL.

The rearrangement links TRBV21-1 to TRBJ1-2; the table's D call of TRBD1 was not tested on the DNA. TRBV21-1 is a known pseudogene. The CDR3 spans 12 residues. The CDR3 sequence is CASSKTGGGDPF. In nucleotides, the CDR3 is TGTGCCAGCAGCAAAACAGGGGGCGGAGATCCCTTC.

This sequence joins TRBV2 and TRBJ1-5, with a tentative D call TRBD1 (5 bases). The CDR3 runs 14 residues. Germline V gives CDR1 SNHLY, CDR2 FYNNEI. V was clipped by 5 bases and J by 6 bases, with 14 bases between them. CDR3 region: CASSSQGLGQPQHF. CDR3 bases: TGTGCCAGCAGTTCGCAGGGTTTGGGTCAGCCCCAGCATTTT.

The J gene is TRBJ2-1, the V gene TRBV7-9; 7 bases match TRBD2. Germline CDR1 reads SEHNR; CDR2 reads FQNEAQ (reference sequence). J was trimmed by 7 bases and V by 4 bases; bases with no gene match: 7. This CDR3 contains 14 residues. The CDR3 loop is CASSSPGRANEQFF. The CDR3, as DNA: TGTGCCAGCAGCTCCCCGGGGAGGGCAAATGAGCAGTTCTTC.

Only a few counts were recorded for this clone. The chain couples TRBV3-1 (or the pseudogene TRBV3-2) to TRBJ2-3; TRBD2 matches at 8 bases. Germline trimming cut 1 base from V and 1 base from J; bases unmatched to any gene: 1. Germline values: CDR1 LGHDT, CDR2 YNNKEL (reference sequence). This CDR3 region has 15 residues. As DNA, the CDR3 is TGTGCCAGCAGCCAAGGTAGCGGGGGCACAGATACGCAGTATTTT. This encodes CASSQGSGGTDTQYF.